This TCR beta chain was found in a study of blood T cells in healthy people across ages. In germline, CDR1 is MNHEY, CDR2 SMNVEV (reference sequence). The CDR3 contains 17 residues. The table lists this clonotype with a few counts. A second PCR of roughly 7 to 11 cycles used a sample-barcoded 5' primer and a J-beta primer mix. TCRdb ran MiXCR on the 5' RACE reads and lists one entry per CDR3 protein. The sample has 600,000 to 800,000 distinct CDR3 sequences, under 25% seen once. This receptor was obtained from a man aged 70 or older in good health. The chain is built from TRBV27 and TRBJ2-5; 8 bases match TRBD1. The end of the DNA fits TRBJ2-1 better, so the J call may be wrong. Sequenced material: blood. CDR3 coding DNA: TGTGCCAGCAGTTTAACGCGCTTGTCAGGGGGCTCCAATGAGCAGTTCTTC. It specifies CASSLTRLSGGSNEQFF.